Shown below are 24 T cell receptor beta chains from a single sample sequenced in a study of cytomegalovirus exposure and HLA in healthy donors. The PCR ran on 60 Vbeta and 13 Jbeta primers. TCRdb's copy holds only in-frame clones and misses some; the assay was immunoSEQ multiplex PCR. Of around 70,000 clones listed, roughly two thirds were seen once; the top ten hold around 2.7%. The sample was PBMCs. These receptors were obtained from a man in his thirties or forties in good health and CMV-seronegative.

The chain uses TRBV6-4 and TRBJ2-3, with 7 bases identical to TRBD2. Germline CDR1 reads MRHNA; CDR2 reads SNTAGT. Germline trimming cut 5 bases from V and 4 bases from J; bases unmatched to any gene: 6. This CDR3 is built from 14 residues. DNA of the CDR3: TGTGCCAGCAGTTCCGGACTAGATGCAGATACGCAGTATTTT. Translating it yields CASSSGLDADTQYF.

This sequence joins TRBV29-1 and TRBJ2-7, with TRBD1 matching 7 bases. V lost 1 base and J lost 4; bases outside the gene matches: 13. The CDR3 covers 16 residues. Per the germline V gene, CDR1 is SQVTM and CDR2 is ANQGSEA. In DNA, the CDR3 is TGCAGCGTTGAAGCATTTCCTCGACAGGGAATGTACGAGCAGTACTTC. It is translated as CSVEAFPRQGMYEQYF.

This clone showed up just once. V gene TRBV4-1 combines with J gene TRBJ1-3; 7 bases line up with TRBD1. CDR3 length equals 15 residues. The V gene's germline CDR1 is MGHRA and CDR2 YSYEKL. With V trimmed by 2 bases and J by 2 bases, 3 bases remained unmatched. CDR3 loop: CASSQTQGTGNTIYF. The CDR3 DNA reads as TGCGCCAGCAGCCAAACACAGGGGACTGGAAACACCATATATTTT.

The chain joins TRBV20-1 to TRBJ1-2; D gene ambiguous. This CDR3 region has 11 residues. V was trimmed by 8 bases and J by 2 bases, leaving 9 bases between them. Germline CDR1 reads DFQATT; CDR2 reads SNEGSKA (reference sequence). CDR3 protein: CSSEGNYGYTF. The DNA of the CDR3 is TGCAGTTCCGAGGGAAACTATGGCTACACCTTC.

This chain links TRBV7-2 with TRBJ2-2; 8 bases fit TRBD2. The CDR3 has 16 amino acids. Germline assignment: CDR1 SGHTA and CDR2 FQGNSA. J gave up 6 bases and V 1 base, and 7 bases lay outside the gene matches. The CDR3 loop is CASSLVAGGNPGELFF. CDR3 nucleotides: TGTGCCAGCAGCTTAGTGGCGGGGGGTAACCCCGGGGAGCTGTTTTTT.

This clone was recorded a few times. The chain links TRBV19 to TRBJ2-5; 12 bases map to TRBD1. Looked up from germline, CDR1 is LNHDA and CDR2 is SQIVND (reference sequence). The CDR3 contains 15 residues. The J segment lost 5 bases and the V segment lost 5 bases, leaving 6 bases of the junction unmatched. CDR3 in DNA: TGTGCCAGTAGTGCCGGGACAGGGGGCTTGGAGACCCAGTACTTC. Translation: CASSAGTGGLETQYF.

About this clone: Compared with germline, one end of the junction differs, possibly owing to a read error. This chain connects TRBV30 to TRBJ2-3; D is undetermined. Germline V gene lookup returns CDR1 GTSNPN and CDR2 SVGIG (reference sequence). The CDR3 loop spans 13 amino acids. As DNA, the CDR3 is TGTGCCTGGAGGCTAGGTGGCACCGATACGCAGTATTTT. This gives the protein CAWRLGGTDTQYF.

The chain recombines TRBV27 with TRBJ1-2, with TRBD1 identical over 9 bases. The ends lost 8 bases at V and 6 bases at J; junction bases unmatched: 13. The CDR3 spans 15 residues. In germline, CDR1 is MNHEY, CDR2 SMNVEV (reference sequence). CDR3 DNA sequence: TGTGCCAGCCACTCCGGGACAGGGAGAGCCCATGGCTACACCTTC. Encoded protein: CASHSGTGRAHGYTF.

This clone was picked up a small number of times. The CDR3 DNA follows: TGCAGCGTTGTGGGCCAGCAGGGGGTCTCCTACGAGCAGTACTTC. Translating it yields CSVVGQQGVSYEQYF. The chain uses TRBV29-1 and TRBJ2-7; 7 nucleotides line up with TRBD1. V trimming: 4 bases; J trimming: 0 bases; junction bases outside the gene matches: 9. The CDR3 length is 15 residues. Looked up from germline, CDR1 is SQVTM and CDR2 is ANQGSEA.

The rearrangement uses TRBV7-7 and TRBJ2-5; 7 nucleotides line up with TRBD2. Germline CDR1 is SSHAT and CDR2 is FNYEAQ (reference sequence). This CDR3 region has 14 residues. After removal of 0 bases from V and 2 bases from J, the junction contained 0 bases not matched to a gene. For the CDR3, the DNA is TGTGCCAGCAGCTTAGCGGGGGGGCAAGAGACCCAGTACTTC. It is translated as CASSLAGGQETQYF.

CDR3 residues: CASSTNRGDYGYTF. CDR3 nucleotide sequence: TGTGCCAGTAGTACCAACAGGGGGGACTATGGCTACACCTTC. The chain couples TRBV19 to TRBJ1-2, with 8 bases identical to TRBD1. Germline V gene lookup returns CDR1 LNHDA and CDR2 SQIVND (reference sequence). The CDR3 contains 14 residues. With V trimmed by 4 bases and J by 3 bases, 4 bases remained unmatched.

V usage is TRBV7-6 and J usage is TRBJ1-6; D remains ambiguous. Trimming left V 2 bases short and J 10 bases short, with 12 bases between. This CDR3 region has 14 residues. Germline V gives CDR1 SGHVS, CDR2 FNYEAQ. The CDR3 DNA follows: TGTGCCAGCAGCTTATCCGACGGGAGGTCACCCCTCCACTTT. It yields the protein CASSLSDGRSPLHF.

This sequence joins TRBV6-5 and TRBJ2-7, with TRBD1 matching over 9 bases. The CDR3 spans 15 residues. The germline CDR1 and CDR2 sequences are MNHEY and SVGAGI. The V and J ends lost 7 bases and 3 bases, in that order; junction bases with no gene match: 10. The CDR3 nucleotides are TGTGCCAGCACTTCGACCCGGGACAGGGTCTACGAGCAGTACTTC. Amino acids: CASTSTRDRVYEQYF.

The chain uses TRBV27 and TRBJ1-2; 7 bases are shared with TRBD1. The CDR3 runs to 12 residues. V shed 6 bases, J shed 7 bases, and the junction held 5 bases outside the gene matches. Germline V gives CDR1 MNHEY, CDR2 SMNVEV (reference sequence). The CDR3 spells CASSRTGIGYTF. The CDR3 bases are TGTGCCAGCAGCAGGACAGGAATTGGCTACACCTTC.

The V call is TRBV10-2, the J call TRBJ1-2; D gene unclear. With 2 bases removed from V and 1 base from J, the gap between germline ends came to 17 bases. Germline CDR1 reads WSHSY; CDR2 reads SAAADI. The CDR3 extends over 17 amino acids. The CDR3 here is CASSEPAESYFNYGYTF. The CDR3 DNA sequence: TGCGCCAGCAGTGAGCCCGCGGAGTCCTACTTTAACTATGGCTACACCTTC.

Worth noting for this clone: Other DNA sequences in the same sample also yield this CDR3. The chain combines TRBV14 with TRBJ1-1; D unclear. Per germline, CDR1 SGHDN and CDR2 FVKESK. The CDR3 has 13 residues. V shed 4 bases and J shed 0 bases, with 6 bases lying between them. The CDR3 region is CASSRGLNTEAFF. The DNA for the CDR3 is TGTGCCAGCAGCCGCGGGTTGAACACTGAAGCTTTCTTT.

This chain joins TRBV4-2 and TRBJ2-7; possibly TRBD2 for D (6 bases). Trimming cost V 2 bases and J 2 bases, with 13 bases left between them. There are 15 residues in the CDR3. CDR1 LGHNA and CDR2 YNFKEQ come from the germline V gene. As DNA, the CDR3 is TGTGCCAGCAGCCAATCGGGGACTTCCGCCTACGAGCAGTACTTC. It codes for CASSQSGTSAYEQYF.

The gene calls are TRBV7-2 and TRBJ1-1; D is ambiguous. The length of the CDR3 is 13 residues. Germline assignment: CDR1 SGHTA and CDR2 FQGNSA. Trimming left V 5 bases short and J 2 bases short, with 9 bases between. The CDR3 loop is CASSQDFNTEAFF. The CDR3 DNA follows: TGTGCCAGCAGCCAGGATTTTAACACTGAAGCTTTCTTT.

Only a few counts were recorded for this clone. The chain is built from TRBV6-5 and TRBJ1-2; 7 bases match TRBD1. The V segment lost 8 bases and the J segment 4 bases; nucleotides outside the gene matches: 4. Germline CDR1 reads MNHEY; CDR2 reads SVGAGI. The CDR3 sequence is 12 residues long. The CDR3 here is CASRQGGYGYTF. DNA of the CDR3: TGTGCCAGCCGACAGGGCGGCTATGGCTACACCTTC.

J is TRBJ1-2 and V is TRBV18; D not resolved. Germline CDR1 and CDR2: KGHSH and LQKENI. The CDR3 extends over 14 amino acids. V was pared by 3 bases and J by 3 bases, with 11 bases between. The CDR3 loop is CASSPGGRDYGYTF. CDR3 in DNA: TGTGCCAGCTCACCGGGAGGGAGAGACTATGGCTACACCTTC.

This chain joins TRBV27 and TRBJ1-1; the match to TRBD1 covers 11 bases. With 8 bases clipped from V and 3 bases from J, the junction kept 2 bases outside the gene matches. The CDR3 is 13 amino acids. Germline CDR1 reads MNHEY; CDR2 reads SMNVEV (reference sequence). This CDR3 reads CASRGQGDTEAFF. In DNA form, the CDR3 reads TGTGCCAGCCGGGGACAGGGGGACACTGAAGCTTTCTTT.

This clone was observed a few times. The chain recombines TRBV19 with TRBJ2-7; a weak D match, TRBD1 (6 bases). The CDR3 has 16 residues. V lost 3 bases and J lost 3, with 18 bases in between. CDR1 LNHDA and CDR2 SQIVND come from the germline V gene (reference sequence). CDR3 sequence (DNA): TGTGCCAGTAGTATCGAGGGACACCGTCCTCTCTACGAGCAGTACTTC. It translates to CASSIEGHRPLYEQYF.

The chain recombines TRBV27 with TRBJ2-5, with D tentatively TRBD1 (5 bases). Trimming took off 3 bases at V and 2 bases at J, with 7 bases between the two ends. CDR3 length equals 13 residues. Per germline, CDR1 MNHEY and CDR2 SMNVEV (reference sequence). CDR3 loop: CASSFDSQETQYF. The CDR3 DNA follows: TGTGCCAGCAGTTTTGACAGTCAAGAGACCCAGTACTTC.

This clone was found a few times. This chain joins TRBV16 and TRBJ1-1; TRBD1 matches 9 bases. The CDR3 is 15 amino acids. The germline gives CDR1 KGHSY, CDR2 FQNENV. Trimming took 1 base from V and 4 from J; bases not matched to a gene: 4. CDR3 loop: CASSQLGQGGTEAFF. Here the CDR3 DNA reads TGTGCCAGCAGCCAATTGGGACAGGGAGGCACTGAAGCTTTCTTT. Full variable domain (missing parts from reference TRBV16 and TRBJ1-1): GEEVAQTPKHLVRGEGQKAKLYCAPIKGHSYVFWYQQVLKNEFKFLISFQNENVFDETGMPKERFSAKCLPNSPCSLEIQATKLEDSAVYFCASSQLGQGGTEAFFGQGTRLTVV.